Each of the 32 T cell receptor beta chains below was sequenced from the same sample in a study of T cells after yellow fever vaccination. MiXCR, run by TCRdb on the 5' RACE reads, gives a single entry per CDR3 protein. Seen here are 510,000 or so distinct CDR3 sequences, roughly 21% observed once, and the top ten hold roughly an eighth. This material consisted of PBMCs, taken 15 days after the yellow fever booster vaccination. All receptors come from a man aged 30 to 39 who received the YFV17D yellow fever vaccine.

This chain joins TRBV20-1 and TRBJ2-3; 7 bases are shared with TRBD1. Trimming cost V 3 bases and J 6 bases; bases outside gene matches: 3. Looked up from germline, CDR1 is DFQATT and CDR2 is SNEGSKA (reference sequence). CDR3 length: 12 amino acids. The CDR3 reads CSASDRADTQYF. CDR3 sequence (DNA): TGCAGTGCTAGTGACAGGGCGGATACGCAGTATTTT.

The rearrangement links TRBV10-3 to TRBJ2-3, with 16 bases that match TRBD2. J lost 5 bases, V lost 2 bases, and 7 bases had no gene match. CDR1 and CDR2 from the germline V gene are ENHRY and SYGVKD. This CDR3 region has 18 residues. CDR3 nucleotides: TGTGCCATCAGTGAGGAGCCGGGACTAGCGGGAGGGGGAGATACGCAGTATTTT. As protein: CAISEEPGLAGGGDTQYF.

This clonotype was counted only a few times. The chain links TRBV20-1 to TRBJ1-5, with 11 bases lining up with TRBD1. Germline values: CDR1 DFQATT, CDR2 SNEGSKA (reference sequence). Trimming at V came to 6 bases and at J to 6 bases, leaving 10 bases not matched to a gene. The CDR3 runs 15 residues. The CDR3 protein is CSAGGDRGFSQPQHF. The CDR3 nucleotides are TGCAGTGCCGGGGGGGACAGGGGGTTTAGTCAGCCCCAGCATTTT.

The chain employs TRBV20-1 and TRBJ1-4, with D perhaps TRBD1 (6 bases). V lost 3 bases and J lost 1, with 12 bases in between. Germline V lookup: CDR1 DFQATT, CDR2 SNEGSKA (reference sequence). The length of the CDR3 is 15 residues. CDR3 in amino acids: CSASQGLVTNEKLFF. The CDR3 DNA reads as TGCAGTGCTAGTCAGGGGTTGGTAACTAATGAAAAACTGTTTTTT.

The rearrangement uses TRBV10-3 and TRBJ2-5; D unresolved. V lost 6 bases and J lost 1, with 9 bases in between. The V gene's germline CDR1 is ENHRY and CDR2 SYGVKD. This CDR3 region has 13 residues. The CDR3: CAIRVGVQETQYF. In DNA, the CDR3 is TGTGCCATCAGGGTAGGAGTCCAAGAGACCCAGTACTTC.

This chain connects TRBV27 to TRBJ2-1; D could derive from TRBD1 or TRBD2 (5 bases each). This CDR3 region has 13 residues. CDR1 is MNHEY and CDR2 is SMNVEV in the germline V gene (reference sequence). V was trimmed by 1 base and J by 7 bases, leaving 8 bases between them. In nucleotides, the CDR3 is TGTGCCAGCAGTTTATTGGGACCTAATGAGCAGTTCTTC. Translation gives CASSLLGPNEQFF.

This clonotype was recorded many times. CDR3 residues: CASSLNSPGLGEQYF. DNA for the CDR3: TGTGCCAGCAGCTTAAATTCCCCTGGGCTAGGCGAGCAGTACTTC. The rearrangement uses TRBV7-3 and TRBJ2-7; no definite D call. The CDR3 runs to 15 residues. The V gene's germline CDR1 is SGHTA and CDR2 FQGTGA. V gave up 1 base and J gave up 6 bases, with 16 bases separating them.

V and J are TRBV20-1 and TRBJ2-3; D is ambiguous. This CDR3 region has 14 residues. V was trimmed by 5 bases and J by 3 bases, leaving 15 bases between them. Germline lookup yields CDR1 DFQATT and CDR2 SNEGSKA (reference sequence). In nucleotides, the CDR3 is TGCAGTGCTGAGCTTACCGCCCGAACAGATACGCAGTATTTT. Translating gives CSAELTARTDTQYF.

This clonotype has just a few counts. The chain combines TRBV20-1 with TRBJ2-7; TRBD1 matches 7 bases. The V segment lost 0 bases and the J segment 4 bases; nucleotides outside the gene matches: 9. In germline, CDR1 is DFQATT, CDR2 SNEGSKA (reference sequence). There are 15 residues in the CDR3. In DNA, the CDR3 is TGCAGTGCTAGAGATCCGGCCAGGGGGATGTACGAGCAGTACTTC. Amino acids: CSARDPARGMYEQYF.

This chain joins TRBV5-1 and TRBJ2-1; possible D gene TRBD2, 6 bases. CDR3 size: 12 residues. Trimming pared 4 bases from V and 10 bases from J, leaving 12 bases between. Germline loops: CDR1 SGHRS, CDR2 YFSETQ. The chain's CDR3 is CASSDNGGEQFF. CDR3 coding DNA: TGCGCCAGCAGCGATAACGGGGGAGAGCAGTTCTTC.

This CDR3 is CSARDGGGTFPNEQFF. In DNA form, the CDR3 reads TGCAGTGCTAGAGATGGGGGGGGGACGTTTCCCAATGAGCAGTTCTTC. J is TRBJ2-1 and V is TRBV20-1; 7 bases are shared with TRBD2. CDR3 length: 16 amino acids. The germline CDR1 and CDR2 sequences are DFQATT and SNEGSKA (reference sequence). J lost 6 bases, V lost 0 bases, and 11 bases had no gene match.

This chain's CDR3 is CASSQGAAGGPQFF. CDR3 bases: TGTGCCAGCAGCCAAGGTGCAGCGGGAGGGCCACAGTTCTTC. The V and J genes are TRBV3-1 and TRBJ2-1; 10 positions agree with TRBD2. Trimming removed 1 base from V and 13 bases from J; junction bases left unmatched: 7. Per the germline V gene, CDR1 is LGHDT and CDR2 is YNNKEL (reference sequence). The CDR3 has 14 residues.

The gene calls are TRBV7-2 and TRBJ2-7, with unresolved D. CDR1 and CDR2 from the germline V gene are SGHTA and FQGNSA. The CDR3 runs 13 residues. V dropped 6 bases and J dropped 1 base, with 10 bases sitting between them. Here the CDR3 reads CASSARQSYEQYF. The CDR3 nucleotides read TGTGCCAGCAGTGCCAGGCAGTCCTACGAGCAGTACTTC.

This clonotype was observed a few times. The chain employs TRBV20-1 and TRBJ2-6; TRBD2 is a possible D gene (6 bases). The germline V and J ends were trimmed by 2 bases and 0 bases, with 11 bases remaining between them. The germline gives CDR1 DFQATT, CDR2 SNEGSKA (reference sequence). CDR3 size: 16 residues. CDR3 sequence reads: CSARSPGGSGANVLTF. The CDR3 DNA follows: TGCAGTGCTAGATCCCCCGGGGGCTCTGGGGCCAACGTCCTGACTTTC.

This clonotype was recorded a few times. V and J are TRBV20-1 and TRBJ2-5; the D gene is possibly TRBD2 (6 bases). The germline gives CDR1 DFQATT, CDR2 SNEGSKA (reference sequence). V was clipped by 1 base and J by 5 bases, with 14 bases between them. The CDR3 length is 14 residues. CDR3 DNA sequence: TGCAGTGCTAGAGTTGGGGGGACCTGGGAGACCCAGTACTTC. Its protein is CSARVGGTWETQYF.

This clonotype came up a few times. As DNA, the CDR3 is TGTGCCAGCAGTCGTTCTAGCGGCCTGAACACCGGGGAGCTGTTTTTT. It yields the protein CASSRSSGLNTGELFF. The chain employs TRBV7-9 and TRBJ2-2, with 7 bases aligning to TRBD2. Trimming at V came to 6 bases and at J to 1 base, leaving 8 bases not matched to a gene. The CDR3 runs 16 residues. Per germline, CDR1 SEHNR and CDR2 FQNEAQ (reference sequence). Supplemented by reference TRBV7-9 and TRBJ2-2, the full variable domain reads DTGVSQNPRHKITKRGQNVTFRCDPISEHNRLYWYRQTLGQGPEFLTYFQNEAQLEKSRLLSDRFSAERPKGSFSTLEIQRTEQGDSAMYLCASSRSSGLNTGELFFGEGSRLTVL.

CDR3 nucleotides: TGTGCCAGCAGTCCCCGGGAAGGGGCGCGTTACGAGCAGTACTTC. It translates to CASSPREGARYEQYF. This chain uses TRBV12-3 or TRBV12-4 with TRBJ2-7, with D perhaps assigned TRBD1 or TRBD2 (5 bases each). The length of the CDR3 is 15 residues. The V and J ends lost 5 bases and 4 bases respectively, with 18 bases between them.

The chain couples TRBV20-1 to TRBJ2-1, with D possibly called TRBD1 or TRBD2 (5 bases each). Germline-derived CDR1 and CDR2 are DFQATT and SNEGSKA (reference sequence). V was cut by 1 base and J by 4 bases, with 17 bases left in between. The CDR3 consists of 16 residues. This chain's CDR3 is CSARGVRDVTYNEQFF. CDR3 DNA: TGCAGTGCTAGAGGCGTCCGGGACGTTACTTACAATGAGCAGTTCTTC.

The chain employs TRBV5-1 and TRBJ2-7, with D perhaps being TRBD1 or TRBD2 (6 bases each). The CDR3 length is 14 residues. With 7 bases removed from V and 2 bases from J, the gap between germline ends came to 16 bases. The germline gives CDR1 SGHRS, CDR2 YFSETQ. As DNA, the CDR3 is TGCGCCAGCCGAGGGGGGCAGGGCGCCTACGAGCAGTACTTC. Its protein product is CASRGGQGAYEQYF.

V usage is TRBV7-9 and J usage is TRBJ2-1, with 8 bases that match TRBD2. Unmatched junction bases numbered 11, after V lost 5 bases and J lost 5 bases. The germline V gene encodes CDR1 SEHNR and CDR2 FQNEAQ (reference sequence). The CDR3 has 16 amino acids. CDR3 nucleotides: TGTGCCAGCAGCGGATATTGGCGGGAGGCTGACAATGAGCAGTTCTTC. It translates to CASSGYWREADNEQFF. Full variable domain (missing parts from reference TRBV7-9 and TRBJ2-1): DTGVSQNPRHKITKRGQNVTFRCDPISEHNRLYWYRQTLGQGPEFLTYFQNEAQLEKSRLLSDRFSAERPKGSFSTLEIQRTEQGDSAMYLCASSGYWREADNEQFFGPGTRLTVL.

The chain carries TRBV12-3 or TRBV12-4 and TRBJ2-3; 10 nucleotides line up with TRBD2. The trim removed 5 bases at V and 2 bases at J, leaving 4 bases unmatched. CDR3 length equals 15 residues. In DNA, the CDR3 is TGTGCCAGCAGTACTGGACTAGCGGTCACAGATACGCAGTATTTT. Its translation is CASSTGLAVTDTQYF.

The gene calls are TRBV29-1 and TRBJ1-2; no firm D call. Trimming took 4 bases from V and 0 from J, leaving 3 bases between them. The CDR3 length is 11 residues. Per germline, CDR1 SQVTM and CDR2 ANQGSEA. This CDR3 is CSVGTNYGYTF. The DNA for the CDR3 is TGCAGCGTTGGCACTAACTATGGCTACACCTTC.

The chain couples TRBV6-5 to TRBJ1-3; no firm D call. V was pared by 4 bases and J by 4 bases, with 11 bases between. The CDR3 has 14 residues. Germline V lookup: CDR1 MNHEY, CDR2 SVGAGI. This CDR3 reads CASSSETQGNTIYF. The CDR3 nucleotides read TGTGCCAGCAGTTCGGAGACACAGGGAAACACCATATATTTT.

In this sample, this clonotype turned up once. The chain uses TRBV29-1 and TRBJ2-2; 7 bases map to TRBD2. Per germline, CDR1 SQVTM and CDR2 ANQGSEA. J lost 2 bases, V lost 4 bases, and 19 bases had no gene match. This CDR3 region has 19 residues. The CDR3 DNA sequence: TGCAGCGTTGTCTCCGGGGCTAGCGGAGTCCCGATTAACACCGGGGAGCTGTTTTTT. As protein: CSVVSGASGVPINTGELFF.

In its sample, this clonotype was seen once. The chain carries TRBV29-1 and TRBJ2-7; perhaps D is TRBD1 or TRBD2 (5 bases each). Germline CDR1 is SQVTM and CDR2 is ANQGSEA. V gave up 4 bases and J gave up 6 bases, with 16 bases separating them. The CDR3 covers 13 residues. The chain's CDR3 is CSVGSIPGTEQYF. The CDR3 coding sequence is TGCAGCGTTGGCAGCATTCCAGGGACCGAGCAGTACTTC.

In this sample, this clonotype turned up a few times. In DNA, the CDR3 is TGCGCCAGCTCGGACGTGGACAATGAGCAGTTCTTC. Protein: CASSDVDNEQFF. The chain recombines TRBV10-2 with TRBJ2-1; no clear D gene. Germline assignment: CDR1 WSHSY and CDR2 SAAADI. This CDR3 comprises 12 residues. The V end lost 8 bases, the J end lost 5 bases, and 10 bases lay between the germline ends.

V and J are TRBV29-1 and TRBJ2-3; 8 nucleotides agree with TRBD2. CDR1 is SQVTM, CDR2 ANQGSEA, per germline. This CDR3 comprises 14 residues. V shed 1 base and J 2 bases; nucleotides not matched to a gene: 2. Here the CDR3 reads CSVEAAGATDTQYF. The CDR3 nucleotides are TGCAGCGTTGAAGCAGCGGGGGCCACAGATACGCAGTATTTT.

This clonotype appeared a few times. The V gene is TRBV28, the J gene TRBJ2-7, with D possibly being TRBD1 or TRBD2 (6 bases each). CDR1 is MDHEN, CDR2 SYDVKM, per germline. V lost 5 bases to trimming and J lost 1 base, with 18 bases between them. There are 16 residues in the CDR3. CDR3 coding DNA: TGTGCCAGCAGTCGAATCGGGGGCGGGAAGTCCTACGAGCAGTACTTC. Amino acid sequence: CASSRIGGGKSYEQYF.

The rearrangement uses TRBV2 and TRBJ2-1, with 12 bases identical to TRBD2. V dropped 3 bases and J dropped 7; count of bases not matched to a gene: 4. The CDR3 contains 15 residues. Per the germline V gene, CDR1 is SNHLY and CDR2 is FYNNEI. CDR3 coding DNA: TGTGCCAGCAGTGAGGCTAGCGGGAGGGGGAATGAGCAGTTCTTC. The encoded protein is CASSEASGRGNEQFF.

This clonotype has a handful of counts. An end of the junction differs from the germline gene, which may be a read error. CDR3 protein: CASSLDGTEAFF. The CDR3 DNA sequence: TGTGCCAGCAGTTTAGACGGGACTGAAGCTTTCTTT. V and J are TRBV5-1 and TRBJ1-1, with unresolved D. Germline-derived CDR1 and CDR2 are SGHRS and YFSETQ. This CDR3 has 12 residues.

V and J are TRBV29-1 and TRBJ2-7; D is uncertain. The germline CDR1 and CDR2 sequences are SQVTM and ANQGSEA. Trimming cost V 6 bases and J 1 base, with 13 bases left between them. This CDR3 region has 13 residues. The DNA of the CDR3 is TGCAGCGTAATACGGGCCTCTTCCTACGAGCAGTACTTC. As protein: CSVIRASSYEQYF.

This clonotype has only a few counts. The J gene is TRBJ2-7, the V gene TRBV6-2 or TRBV6-3, with TRBD2 matching over 9 bases. After removal of 10 bases from V and 2 bases from J, the junction contained 6 bases not matched to a gene. CDR3 length: 13 amino acids. The V gene's germline CDR1 is MNHEY and CDR2 SVGEGT. CDR3 sequence: CATKTSGAYEQYF. CDR3 sequence (DNA): TGTGCCACCAAGACTAGCGGAGCCTACGAGCAGTACTTC.